This TCR beta chain comes out of a study of regulatory T cells in long-lasting Graves disease. Study-wide context: The definition of persistent Graves' disease was over 5 years of antithyroid drugs with positive TSH receptor antibodies.

Study-wide findings and caveats: A limited number of samples was an acknowledged limitation. A greater number of public clonotypes (2,741) was shared by persistent patients than by new patients (roughly 880). Persistent disease preferred TRBV28, TRBJ1-2 and TRBJ2-5.

This clonotype has more than one count but fewer than ten. Its antigen is not known. Library construction for TCR beta used iRepertoire HTBI primers and Arm-PCR of CDR3 regions. MiXCR, applied by TCRdb to the multiplex PCR reads, yields one record per CDR3 protein. The repertoire consists of roughly 300,000 distinct CDR3 sequences, with about 20% occurring once and the leading ten covering around 30%. CDR3 length equals 16 residues. Per germline, CDR1 KGHSH and CDR2 LQKENI. Germline trimming cut 2 bases from V and 3 bases from J; bases unmatched to any gene: 7. Described time point: persistent/refractory GD, antithyroid drugs over 5 years with positive TRAb. Isolated PBMC RNA provided the starting material for the TCR library.

The receptor's source is a female donor with Graves disease. The sequenced sample was peripheral blood mononuclear cells (PBMCs), obtained when the disease was refractory, from a patient treated with antithyroid drugs. The J gene is TRBJ1-5, the V gene TRBV18; 7 nucleotides match TRBD1. CDR3 protein: CASSPERTGDNQPQHF. In DNA form, the CDR3 reads TGTGCCAGCTCACCAGAAAGGACAGGCGACAATCAGCCCCAGCATTTT.